The following is a T cell receptor beta chain sequence with its context. This sample stems from a study of T cells in Graves' hyperthyroidism and ophthalmopathy. Germline values: CDR1 ENHRY, CDR2 SYGVKD. Trimming left V 4 bases short and J 8 bases short, with 17 bases between. The CDR3 loop spans 15 amino acids. TCR beta CDR3 regions were amplified from RNA. First-round RT-PCR with HTBI primers amplified the TCR CDR3 region. TCRdb itself ran the multiplex PCR reads through MiXCR, one entry per CDR3 protein. The table has over 650,000 distinct CDR3 sequences, about 45% seen once. This TCR was recovered from an adult man with Graves' disease, either hyperthyroidism or ophthalmopathy (not recorded which). Sequencing was performed on peripheral blood or thyroid tissue (not recorded which). The chain employs TRBV10-3 and TRBJ2-2; a possible D gene is TRBD2 (6 bases). For the CDR3, the DNA is TGTGCCATCAGTGCCGGAGGAGGGTTTTCTGGGGAGCTGTTTTTT. This codes for CAISAGGGFSGELFF.